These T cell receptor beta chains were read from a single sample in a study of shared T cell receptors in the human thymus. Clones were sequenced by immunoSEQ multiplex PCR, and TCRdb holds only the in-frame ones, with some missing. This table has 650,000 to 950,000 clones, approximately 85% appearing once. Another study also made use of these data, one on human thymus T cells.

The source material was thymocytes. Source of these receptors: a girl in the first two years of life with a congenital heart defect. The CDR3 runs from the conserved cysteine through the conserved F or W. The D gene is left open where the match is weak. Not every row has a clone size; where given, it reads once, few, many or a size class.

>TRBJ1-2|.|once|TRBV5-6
TGTGCCAGCAGCTTGTCGGCTGGAGGCATCCGAAACTATGGCTACACCTTC
CASSLSAGGIRNYGYTF
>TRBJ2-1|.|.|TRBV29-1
TGCAGCGTTGCGACCGACTCTCCGCCGCACAATGAGCAGTTCTTC
CSVATDSPPHNEQFF
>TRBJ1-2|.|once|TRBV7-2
TGTGCCAGCAGCTTATCACAATTCTATGGCTACACCTTC
CASSLSQFYGYTF
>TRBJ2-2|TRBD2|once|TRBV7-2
TGTGCCAGCAGCTTCCAGCGGGGGGACACCGGGGAGCTGTTTTTT
CASSFQRGDTGELFF
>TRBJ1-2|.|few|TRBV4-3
TGCGCCAGCAGCCCAGGGGAGGGGGAGTTGGATTATGGCTACACCTTC
CASSPGEGELDYGYTF
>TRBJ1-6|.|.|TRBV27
TGTGCCAGCAGCCGCAGAGTCGGTCAGGGCCCTAATTCACCCCTCCACTTT
CASSRRVGQGPNSPLHF
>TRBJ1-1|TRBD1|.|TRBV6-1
TGTGCCAGCAGTGATTGGACAGGCACGGGGACTGAAGCTTTCTTT
CASSDWTGTGTEAFF
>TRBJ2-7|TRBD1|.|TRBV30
TGTGCCTGGAGTGTACAGGACAGGGAGAACCACGAGCAGTACTTC
CAWSVQDRENHEQYF
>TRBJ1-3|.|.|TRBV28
TGTGCCAGCAGTTTGTATGTTTCAGGGGCTGGAAACACCATATATTTT
CASSLYVSGAGNTIYF
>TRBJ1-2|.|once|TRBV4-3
TGCGCCAGCAGCTTGCGCGGGGGGAGACTGTATGGCTACACCTTC
CASSLRGGRLYGYTF
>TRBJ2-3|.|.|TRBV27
TGTGCCAGCAGCCATTTCGGGGGTATCACAGATACGCAGTATTTT
CASSHFGGITDTQYF
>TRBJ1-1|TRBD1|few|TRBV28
TGTGCCAGCAGTCCCCGACAGGGGCTTAACACTGAAGCTTTCTTT
CASSPRQGLNTEAFF
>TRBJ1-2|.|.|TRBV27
TGTGCCAGCAGCTTGCGCCCGGCCCGGGGGAGCTACACCTTC
CASSLRPARGSYTF
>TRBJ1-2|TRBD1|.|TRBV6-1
TGTGCCAGCAGTGCTACCAACAGGGGGCCCGGAGGGGGCTACACCTTC
CASSATNRGPGGGYTF
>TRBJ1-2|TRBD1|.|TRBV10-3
TGTGCCATCAGTGACTCGGGACAGGGCTATGGCTACACCTTC
CAISDSGQGYGYTF
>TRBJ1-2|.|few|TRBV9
TGTGCCAGCAGCGCAGGATCATATGGCTACACCTTC
CASSAGSYGYTF
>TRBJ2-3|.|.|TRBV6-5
TGTGCCAGCAGTCGACAAGATACAGATACGCAGTATTTT
CASSRQDTDTQYF
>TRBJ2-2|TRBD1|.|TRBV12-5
TGTGCTAGTGGTTTGGTCCTAGGGGACAGAGCCGGGGAGCTGTTTTTT
CASGLVLGDRAGELFF
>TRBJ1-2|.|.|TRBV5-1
TGCGCCAGTGGCCCCCTGAGGCAGATTACTAACTATGGCTACACCTTC
CASGPLRQITNYGYTF
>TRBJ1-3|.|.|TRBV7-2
TGTGCCAGCAGCCCGGGGGGGATTCACACCATATATTTT
CASSPGGIHTIYF
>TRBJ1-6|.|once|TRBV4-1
TGCGCCAGCAGCCAAGATAAAAGGGGCGGCAATAATTCACCCCTCCACTTT
CASSQDKRGGNNSPLHF
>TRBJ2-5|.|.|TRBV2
TGTGCCAGCACTCCGTCGACTCAGTGGGAGACCCAGTACTTC
CASTPSTQWETQYF
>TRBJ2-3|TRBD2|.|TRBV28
TGTGCCAGCAACAAGCGGGGGGGCCCTAGCACAGATACGCAGTATTTT
CASNKRGGPSTDTQYF
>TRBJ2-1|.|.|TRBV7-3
TGTGCCAGCAGCTTATTCGGGGGTCACTACAATGAGCAGTTCTTC
CASSLFGGHYNEQFF
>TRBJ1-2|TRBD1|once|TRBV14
TGTGCCAGCGCGATGGGACAGGGGGAAGGCTACACCTTC
CASAMGQGEGYTF
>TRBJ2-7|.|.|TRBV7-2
TGTGCCAGCAGCCCTCCCCAGGACTCCTACGAGCAGTACTTC
CASSPPQDSYEQYF
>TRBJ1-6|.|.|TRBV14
TGTGCCAGCAGCCAAGATAAGGGTGCGGGGTCACCCCTCCACTTT
CASSQDKGAGSPLHF
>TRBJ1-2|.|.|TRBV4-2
TGTGCCAGCAGCCAAAGGGGGAGGGCGTATGGCTACACCTTC
CASSQRGRAYGYTF
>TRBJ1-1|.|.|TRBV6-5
TGTGCCAGCAAGACGGCCGGAGTGGGTGAAGCTTTCTTT
CASKTAGVGEAFF
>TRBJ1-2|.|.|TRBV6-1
TGTGCCAGCAGTGTGCGGGGAACTAACTATGGCTACACCTTC
CASSVRGTNYGYTF
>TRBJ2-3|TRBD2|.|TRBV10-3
TGTGCCATCAGTGAGGCCACAATCTCCTGGCGGGGGAGCACAGATACGCAGTATTTT
CAISEATISWRGSTDTQYF
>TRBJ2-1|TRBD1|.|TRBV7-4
TGTGCCAGCAGCATCGACGGACAGGGGGCCCCTATTAAGGATCATGAGCAGTTCTTC
CASSIDGQGAPIKDHEQFF
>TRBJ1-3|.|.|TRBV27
TGTGCCAGCAGTTTGAACAGCCCATTCTCTGGAAACACCATATATTTT
CASSLNSPFSGNTIYF
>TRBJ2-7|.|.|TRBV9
TGTGCCAGCAGCGTAGTACCCACAGGGTCCCCCTACGAGCAGTACTTC
CASSVVPTGSPYEQYF
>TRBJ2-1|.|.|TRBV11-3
TGTGCCAGCAGCTTAGACCCCCAGTTCAACCGGGATGAGCAGTTCTTC
CASSLDPQFNRDEQFF
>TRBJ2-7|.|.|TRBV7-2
TGTGCCAGCAGCGATCTCGGACTAAGTCCCTACGAGCAGTACTTC
CASSDLGLSPYEQYF
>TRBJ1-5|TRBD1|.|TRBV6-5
TGTGCCAGCAGTGCGACAGGGAACAATCAGCCCCAGCATTTT
CASSATGNNQPQHF
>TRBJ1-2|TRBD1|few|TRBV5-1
TGCGCCAGCAGCCCGGACAGGGAGGCTTTCTATGGCTACACCTTC
CASSPDREAFYGYTF
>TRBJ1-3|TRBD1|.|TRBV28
TGTGCCAGCAGTGACAGGGAAGGCCCTGGAAACACCATATATTTT
CASSDREGPGNTIYF